These 6 T cell receptor beta chains originate from one sample sequenced in a study of human thymus T cells. Thymic samples were excised during corrective heart operations. Sequenced by immunoSEQ multiplex PCR; TCRdb stores in-frame clones only, minus some. The sample shows fewer than 85,000 clones, 85% to 95% of them seen only once. Sequenced sample: thymus tissue. The receptors originated from a girl under three years old with a congenital heart defect but otherwise immunologically healthy.

This clone was seen a handful of times. The rearrangement links TRBV5-1 to TRBJ2-2; 8 nucleotides match TRBD2. Germline trimming cut 0 bases from V and 0 bases from J; bases unmatched to any gene: 4. The length of the CDR3 is 17 residues. Per the germline V gene, CDR1 is SGHRS and CDR2 is YFSETQ. The CDR3 nucleotides read TGCGCCAGCAGCTTGGCAAGCGGGGGCACGAACACCGGGGAGCTGTTTTTT. Encoded protein: CASSLASGGTNTGELFF.

The genes are TRBV5-1 and TRBJ2-6, with 7 bases lining up with TRBD2. Germline assignment: CDR1 SGHRS and CDR2 YFSETQ. With V trimmed by 2 bases and J by 0 bases, 11 bases remained unmatched. This CDR3 is built from 19 residues. For the CDR3, the DNA is TGCGCCAGCAGCTTCGGTCAGGCTAGCGGTAGCTCTGGGGCCAACGTCCTGACTTTC. Amino acid sequence: CASSFGQASGSSGANVLTF. Variable domain in full (rest from reference TRBV5-1 and TRBJ2-6): KAGVTQTPRYLIKTRGQQVTLSCSPISGHRSVSWYQQTPGQGLQFLFEYFSETQRNKGNFPGRFSGRQFSNSRSEMNVSTLELGDSALYLCASSFGQASGSSGANVLTFGAGSRLTVL.

This CDR3 is CASSGGGSETQYF. The CDR3 nucleotides read TGTGCCAGCAGCGGGGGAGGATCTGAGACCCAGTACTTC. The rearrangement joins TRBV9 to TRBJ2-5; D might be TRBD2 (6 bases). Trimming shortened V by 3 bases and J by 5 bases, and 11 bases separated the two germline ends. Germline V gene data show CDR1 as SGDLS and CDR2 as YYNGEE. The CDR3 length is 13 residues.

The V call is TRBV10-2, the J call TRBJ2-1; 8 bases line up with TRBD2. The CDR3 length is 13 residues. CDR1 is WSHSY, CDR2 SAAADI, per germline. The trim removed 10 bases at V and 4 bases at J, leaving 6 bases unmatched. CDR3 coding DNA: TGCGCCACACGGGAGGGCAGGTACAATGAGCAGTTCTTC. It translates to CATREGRYNEQFF.

The chain carries TRBV5-6 and TRBJ1-2; D might be TRBD1 (6 bases). V lost 7 bases, J lost 5 bases, and 18 bases lay in between. CDR1 is SGHDT, CDR2 YYEEEE, per germline. This CDR3 contains 14 residues. CDR3 loop: CASELGAFGYGYTF. CDR3 coding DNA: TGTGCCAGCGAACTGGGGGCTTTCGGGTATGGCTACACCTTC. Full variable domain (missing parts from reference TRBV5-6 and TRBJ1-2): DAGVTQSPTHLIKTRGQQVTLRCSPKSGHDTVSWYQQALGQGPQFIFQYYEEEERQRGNFPDRFSGHQFPNYSSELNVNALLLGDSALYLCASELGAFGYGYTFGSGTRLTVV.

CDR3 sequence: CAWSTTGGYGYTF. The CDR3 nucleotides are TGTGCCTGGAGTACCACAGGGGGCTATGGCTACACCTTC. V and J are TRBV30 and TRBJ1-2; 8 bases fit TRBD1. From germline, CDR1 is GTSNPN and CDR2 SVGIG (reference sequence). CDR3 length equals 13 residues. V was pared by 2 bases and J by 4 bases, with 3 bases of the junction left unmatched.